The clone carrying this T cell receptor (beta chain) was detected a few times. Its antigen is still unknown. This entry belongs to a study of blood T cells in healthy people across ages. For the study at large: T cells yielded about one barcoded beta molecule per two cells through template switching.

Germline CDR1 reads PRHDT; CDR2 reads FYEKMQ (reference sequence). CDR3 length: 12 residues. With a J-beta primer mix and a sample-barcoded 5' primer, a second PCR ran roughly 6 to 11 cycles. Via MiXCR, TCRdb re-called the 5' RACE reads, giving one row per CDR3 protein. The sample lists about 720,000 distinct CDR3 sequences, approximately 22% occurring once. Study outcomes and limitations: In older individuals, TCR beta diversity per million T cells was lower, falling roughly linearly with age. Unknown CMV status may confound age-related changes in expanded clones.

The gene calls are TRBV13 and TRBJ2-5; 7 positions match TRBD1. The J call may be mistaken, given a closer DNA end match to TRBJ2-1. Sequenced: blood. This clonotype was obtained from a man aged 65-85 years in good health. For the CDR3, the DNA is TGTGCCAGCAGCCATGACAGGGTCGAGCAGTTCTTC. Translation: CASSHDRVEQFF.